This record concerns one TCR beta chain sequence. What it recognizes is unknown. The data were taken from a study of identical twins. Overall study findings and caveats: Insertions ran lower in abundant cord blood beta clonotypes, though not in memory repertoires.

In germline, CDR1 is MNHNS, CDR2 SASEGT. V trimming: 8 bases; J trimming: 7 bases; junction bases outside the gene matches: 11. CDR3 length equals 14 residues. All donors were healthy Caucasians. TCRdb re-called the 5' RACE reads through MiXCR, storing one row per CDR3 protein. The data hold about 530,000 distinct CDR3 sequences, with 12% to 15% observed a single time. These same data were also listed under a study on yellow fever vaccine responses in identical twins.

Sequenced input: CD4+ T cells sorted from blood. The source of this sequence is a woman between 18 and 29 years old in good health. V is TRBV6-1 and J is TRBJ1-2; 9 bases agree with TRBD1. DNA for the CDR3: TGTGCCAGCGCCCGGGACAGGGAGGCTGGTGGCTACACCTTC. Residues: CASARDREAGGYTF.